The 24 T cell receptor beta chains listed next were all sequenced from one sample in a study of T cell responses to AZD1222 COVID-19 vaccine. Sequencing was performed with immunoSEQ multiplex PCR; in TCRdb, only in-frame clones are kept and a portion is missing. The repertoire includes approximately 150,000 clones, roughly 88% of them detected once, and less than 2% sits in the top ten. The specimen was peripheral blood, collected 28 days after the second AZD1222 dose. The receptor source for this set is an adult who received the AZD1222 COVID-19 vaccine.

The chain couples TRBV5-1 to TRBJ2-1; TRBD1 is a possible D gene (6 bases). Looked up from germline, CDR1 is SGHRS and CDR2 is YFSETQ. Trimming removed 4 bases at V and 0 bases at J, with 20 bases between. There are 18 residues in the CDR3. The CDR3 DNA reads TGCGCCAGCAGCCTGGGGGCGACCCCCAGGAGCTCCTACAATGAGCAGTTCTTC. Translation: CASSLGATPRSSYNEQFF.

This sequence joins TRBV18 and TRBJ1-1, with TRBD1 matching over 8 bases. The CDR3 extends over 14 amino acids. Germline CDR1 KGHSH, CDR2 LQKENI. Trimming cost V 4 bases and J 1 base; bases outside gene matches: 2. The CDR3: CASSRQGTNTEAFF. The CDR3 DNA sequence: TGTGCCAGCTCACGACAGGGGACGAACACTGAAGCTTTCTTT.

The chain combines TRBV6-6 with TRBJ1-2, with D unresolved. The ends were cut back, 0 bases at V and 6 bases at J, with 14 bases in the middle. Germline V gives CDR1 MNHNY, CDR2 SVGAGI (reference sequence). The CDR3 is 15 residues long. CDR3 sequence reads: CASSYSINSWNGYTF. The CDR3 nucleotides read TGTGCCAGCAGTTACTCGATAAACAGTTGGAATGGCTACACCTTC.

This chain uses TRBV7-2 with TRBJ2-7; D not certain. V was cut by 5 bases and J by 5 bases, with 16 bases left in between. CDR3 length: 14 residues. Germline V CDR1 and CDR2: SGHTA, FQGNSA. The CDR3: CASSHRTVWDEQYF. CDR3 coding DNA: TGTGCCAGCAGCCACCGGACGGTCTGGGACGAGCAGTACTTC.

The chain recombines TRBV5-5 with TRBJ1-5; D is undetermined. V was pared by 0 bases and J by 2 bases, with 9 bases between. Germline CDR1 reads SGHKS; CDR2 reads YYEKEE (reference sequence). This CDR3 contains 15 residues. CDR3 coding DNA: TGTGCCAGCAGCTTGGAGAGTTATCGCAATCAGCCCCAGCATTTT. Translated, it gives CASSLESYRNQPQHF.

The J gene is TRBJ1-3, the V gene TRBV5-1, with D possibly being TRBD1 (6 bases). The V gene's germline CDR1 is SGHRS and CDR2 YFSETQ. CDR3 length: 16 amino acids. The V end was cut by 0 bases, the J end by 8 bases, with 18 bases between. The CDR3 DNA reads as TGCGCCAGCAGCTTGGCAGGCAGGGCAGGGGTGGACACCATATATTTT. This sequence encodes CASSLAGRAGVDTIYF.

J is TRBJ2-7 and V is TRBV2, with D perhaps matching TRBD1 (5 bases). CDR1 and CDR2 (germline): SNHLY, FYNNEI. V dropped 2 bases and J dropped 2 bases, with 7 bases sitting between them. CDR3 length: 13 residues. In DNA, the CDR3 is TGTGCCAGCAGTGAAAGGGGAACCTACGAGCAGTACTTC. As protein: CASSERGTYEQYF.

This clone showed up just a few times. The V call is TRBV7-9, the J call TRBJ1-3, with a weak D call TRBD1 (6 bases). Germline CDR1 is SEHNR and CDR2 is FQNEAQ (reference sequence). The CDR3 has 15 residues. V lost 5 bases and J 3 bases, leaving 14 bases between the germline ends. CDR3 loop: CASSAGEVGGNTIYF. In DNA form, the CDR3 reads TGTGCCAGCAGCGCAGGGGAAGTGGGTGGAAACACCATATATTTT.

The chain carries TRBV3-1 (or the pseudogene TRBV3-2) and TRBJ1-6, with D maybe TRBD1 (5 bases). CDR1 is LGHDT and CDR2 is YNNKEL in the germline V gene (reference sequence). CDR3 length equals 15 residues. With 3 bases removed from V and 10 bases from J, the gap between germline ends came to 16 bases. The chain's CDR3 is CASSHSWGRESPLHF. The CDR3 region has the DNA TGTGCCAGCAGCCATAGTTGGGGGAGAGAGTCACCCCTCCACTTT.

The CDR3 loop reads CASTLLGGTEAFF. The CDR3 DNA is TGTGCCAGCACCCTCCTTGGGGGCACTGAAGCTTTCTTT. This chain links TRBV6-5 with TRBJ1-1; a possible D gene is TRBD1 (5 bases). The germline gives CDR1 MNHEY, CDR2 SVGAGI. Trimming took 7 bases from V and 4 from J, leaving 13 bases between them. The CDR3 is 13 residues long.

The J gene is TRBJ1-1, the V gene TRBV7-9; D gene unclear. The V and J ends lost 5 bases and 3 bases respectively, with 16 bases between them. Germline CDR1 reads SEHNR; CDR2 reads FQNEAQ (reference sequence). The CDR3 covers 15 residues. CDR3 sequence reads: CASSPIGAGYTEAFF. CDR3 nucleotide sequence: TGTGCCAGCAGCCCGATCGGCGCGGGATACACTGAAGCTTTCTTT.

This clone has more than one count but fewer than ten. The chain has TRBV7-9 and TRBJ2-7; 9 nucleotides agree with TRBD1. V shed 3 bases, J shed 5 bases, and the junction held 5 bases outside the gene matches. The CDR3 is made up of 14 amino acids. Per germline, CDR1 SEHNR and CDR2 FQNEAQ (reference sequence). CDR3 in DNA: TGTGCCAGCAGCTTGACAGGGGGTCCCCACGAGCAGTACTTC. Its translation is CASSLTGGPHEQYF. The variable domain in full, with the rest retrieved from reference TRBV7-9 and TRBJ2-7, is DTGVSQNPRHKITKRGQNVTFRCDPISEHNRLYWYRQTLGQGPEFLTYFQNEAQLEKSRLLSDRFSAERPKGSFSTLEIQRTEQGDSAMYLCASSLTGGPHEQYFGPGTRLTVT.

The CDR3 spells CASSSIFPGQGSPLHF. Here the CDR3 DNA reads TGTGCCAGCAGTTCCATCTTCCCGGGACAGGGTTCACCCCTCCACTTT. The chain joins TRBV27 to TRBJ1-6; TRBD1 matches at 9 bases. The CDR3 sequence is 16 residues long. Germline V lookup: CDR1 MNHEY, CDR2 SMNVEV (reference sequence). V shed 4 bases and J 9 bases; nucleotides not matched to a gene: 10.

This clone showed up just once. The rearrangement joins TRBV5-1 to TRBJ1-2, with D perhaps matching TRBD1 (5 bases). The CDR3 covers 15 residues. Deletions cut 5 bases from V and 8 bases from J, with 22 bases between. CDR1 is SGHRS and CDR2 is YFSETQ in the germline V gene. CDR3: CASRSTGRRGSGYTF. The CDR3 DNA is TGCGCCAGCAGGTCTACGGGACGGAGGGGCTCGGGCTACACCTTC.

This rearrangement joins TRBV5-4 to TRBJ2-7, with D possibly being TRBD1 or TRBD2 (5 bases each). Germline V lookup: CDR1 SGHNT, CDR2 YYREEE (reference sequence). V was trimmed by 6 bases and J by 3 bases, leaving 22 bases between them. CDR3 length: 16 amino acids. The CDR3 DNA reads TGTGCCAGCACCAGCTTGGGGGACGGGTCCCACTACGAGCAGTACTTC. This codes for CASTSLGDGSHYEQYF.

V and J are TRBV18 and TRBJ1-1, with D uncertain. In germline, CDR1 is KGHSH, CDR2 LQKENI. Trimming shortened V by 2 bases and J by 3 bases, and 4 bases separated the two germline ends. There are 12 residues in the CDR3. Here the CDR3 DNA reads TGTGCCAGCTCACCAATCGACACTGAAGCTTTCTTT. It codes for CASSPIDTEAFF.

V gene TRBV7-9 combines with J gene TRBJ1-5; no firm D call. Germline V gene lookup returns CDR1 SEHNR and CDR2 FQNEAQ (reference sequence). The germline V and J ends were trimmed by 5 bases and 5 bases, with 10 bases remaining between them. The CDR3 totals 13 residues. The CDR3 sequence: CASSLLSDQPQHF. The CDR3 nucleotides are TGTGCCAGCAGCCTATTATCTGATCAGCCCCAGCATTTT.

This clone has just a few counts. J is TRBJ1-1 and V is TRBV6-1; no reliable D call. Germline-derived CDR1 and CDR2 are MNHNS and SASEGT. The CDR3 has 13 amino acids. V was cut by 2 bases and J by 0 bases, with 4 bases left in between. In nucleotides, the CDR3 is TGTGCCAGCAGTGAATCGCTGAACACTGAAGCTTTCTTT. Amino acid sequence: CASSESLNTEAFF.

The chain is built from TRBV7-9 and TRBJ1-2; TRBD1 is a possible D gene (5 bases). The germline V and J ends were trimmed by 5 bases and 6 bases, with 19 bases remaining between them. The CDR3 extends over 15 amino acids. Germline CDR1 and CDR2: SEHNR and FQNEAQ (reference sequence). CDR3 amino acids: CASSPSFLGENGYTF. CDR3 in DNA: TGTGCCAGCAGCCCATCCTTTTTAGGGGAAAATGGCTACACCTTC.

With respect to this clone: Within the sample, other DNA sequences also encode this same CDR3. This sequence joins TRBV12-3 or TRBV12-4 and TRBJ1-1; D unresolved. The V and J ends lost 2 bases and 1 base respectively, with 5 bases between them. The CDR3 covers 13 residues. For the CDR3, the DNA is TGTGCCAGCAGTTTATCGAGGAACACTGAAGCTTTCTTT. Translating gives CASSLSRNTEAFF.

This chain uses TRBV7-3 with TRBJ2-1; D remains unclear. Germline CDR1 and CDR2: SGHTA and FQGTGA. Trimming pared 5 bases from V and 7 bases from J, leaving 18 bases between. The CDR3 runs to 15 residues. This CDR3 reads CASSQGPQSENEQFF. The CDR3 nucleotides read TGTGCCAGCAGCCAAGGTCCCCAGTCGGAGAATGAGCAGTTCTTC. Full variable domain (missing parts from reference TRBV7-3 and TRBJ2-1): GAGVSQTPSNKVTEKGKYVELRCDPISGHTALYWYRQSLGQGPEFLIYFQGTGAADDSGLPNDRFFAVRPEGSVSTLKIQRTERGDSAVYLCASSQGPQSENEQFFGPGTRLTVL.

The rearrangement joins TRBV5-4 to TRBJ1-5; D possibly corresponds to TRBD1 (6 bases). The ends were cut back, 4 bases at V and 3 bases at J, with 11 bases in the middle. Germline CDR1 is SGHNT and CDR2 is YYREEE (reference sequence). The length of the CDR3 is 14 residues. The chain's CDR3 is CASSVQGVNQPQHF. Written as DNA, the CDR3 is TGTGCCAGCAGCGTACAGGGAGTCAATCAGCCCCAGCATTTT.

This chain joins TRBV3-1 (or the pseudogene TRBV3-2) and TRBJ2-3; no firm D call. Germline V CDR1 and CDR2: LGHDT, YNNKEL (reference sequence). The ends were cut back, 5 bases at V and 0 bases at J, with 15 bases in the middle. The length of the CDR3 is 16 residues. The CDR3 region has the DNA TGTGCCAGCAGCTTCGCTGGTGGCTCTAGCACAGATACGCAGTATTTT. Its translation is CASSFAGGSSTDTQYF.

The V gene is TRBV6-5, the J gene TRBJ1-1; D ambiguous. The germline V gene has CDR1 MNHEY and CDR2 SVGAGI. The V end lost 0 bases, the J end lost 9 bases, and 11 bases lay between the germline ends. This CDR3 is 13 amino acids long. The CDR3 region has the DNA TGTGCCAGCAGTTACTCGCCGGGCCCCCAAGCTTTCTTT. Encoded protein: CASSYSPGPQAFF.